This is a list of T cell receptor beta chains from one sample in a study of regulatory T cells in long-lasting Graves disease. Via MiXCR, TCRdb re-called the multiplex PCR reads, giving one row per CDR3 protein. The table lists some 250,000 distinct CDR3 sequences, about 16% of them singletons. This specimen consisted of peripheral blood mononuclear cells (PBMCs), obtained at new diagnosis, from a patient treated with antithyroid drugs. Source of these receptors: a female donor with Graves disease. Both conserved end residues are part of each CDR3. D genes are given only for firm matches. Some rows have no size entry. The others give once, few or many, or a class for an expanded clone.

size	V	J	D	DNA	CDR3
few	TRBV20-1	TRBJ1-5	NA	TGCAGTGCTACCGATAGCAATCAGCCCCAGCATTTT	CSATDSNQPQHF
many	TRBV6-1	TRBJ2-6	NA	TGTGCCAGCCGCGTCGTCTCTGGGGCCAACGTCCTGACTTTC	CASRVVSGANVLTF
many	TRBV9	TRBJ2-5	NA	TGTGCCAGCAGCGTAGACTTAGCGTCCCAAGAGACCCAGTACTTC	CASSVDLASQETQYF
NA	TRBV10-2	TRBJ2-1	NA	TGCGCCAGCCTAGCGCCTTCCTACAATGAGCAGTTCTTC	CASLAPSYNEQFF
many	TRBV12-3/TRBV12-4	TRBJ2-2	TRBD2	TGTGCCAGCAGTTCCCTAGCGGGAGTGGGGACCGGGGAGCTGTTTTTT	CASSSLAGVGTGELFF
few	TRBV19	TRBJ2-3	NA	TGTGCCAGTAGTATTGGCGGCGCTCTCACAGATACGCAGTATTTT	CASSIGGALTDTQYF
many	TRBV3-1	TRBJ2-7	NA	TGTGCCAGCAGCCAAGATCGCTTGACAGAGCAGTACTTC	CASSQDRLTEQYF
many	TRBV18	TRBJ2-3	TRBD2	TGTGCCAGCTCACCACTACTAGCGGGAGCAGATACGCAGTATTTT	CASSPLLAGADTQYF
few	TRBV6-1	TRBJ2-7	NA	TGTGCCAGCAGTACCGGACCGTTCTACGAGCAGTACTTC	CASSTGPFYEQYF
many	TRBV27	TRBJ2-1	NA	TGTGCCAGCAGCCTACTAGGCCCCAATGAGCAGTTCTTC	CASSLLGPNEQFF
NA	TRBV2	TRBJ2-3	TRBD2	TGTGCCAGCAACCCGACTAGCGGGATTGGCACAGATACGCAGTATTTT	CASNPTSGIGTDTQYF
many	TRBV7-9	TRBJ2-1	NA	TGTGCCAGCAGCTTAGTGTCTATGCGCAATGAGCAGTTCTTC	CASSLVSMRNEQFF
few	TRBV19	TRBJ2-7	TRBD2	TGTGCCAGTAGTGAGCGACTAGCGCTTTCCTACGAGCAGTACTTC	CASSERLALSYEQYF
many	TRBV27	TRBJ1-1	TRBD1	TGTGCCAGCGTAAGGACAGGAGCCAACACTGAAGCTTTCTTT	CASVRTGANTEAFF
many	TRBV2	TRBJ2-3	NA	TGTGCACCTAAGCCAGGGGGGACAGATACGCAGTATTTT	CAPKPGGTDTQYF
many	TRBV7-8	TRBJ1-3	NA	TGTGCCAGCAGCCGGACACAGGGAATCGGAAACACCATATATTTT	CASSRTQGIGNTIYF
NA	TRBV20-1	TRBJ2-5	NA	TGCAGTGCTAGAGATATGGAGACCCAGTACTTC	CSARDMETQYF
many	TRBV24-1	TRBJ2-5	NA	TGTGCCACCAGCCGAGGGCGGGGCCAAGAGACCCAGTACTTC	CATSRGRGQETQYF
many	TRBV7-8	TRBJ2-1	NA	TGTGCCAGCAGCTTAGGAGTATTATCATCCTACAATGAGCAGTTCTTC	CASSLGVLSSYNEQFF
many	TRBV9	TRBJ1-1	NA	TGTGCCACCGCGCGGGGGAACATGAACACTGAAGCTTTCTTT	CATARGNMNTEAFF
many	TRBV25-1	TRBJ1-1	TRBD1	TGTGCCAGCAGTGAATCCCCAGGGGGGACTGAAGCTTTCTTT	CASSESPGGTEAFF
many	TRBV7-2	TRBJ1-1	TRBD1	TGTGCCAGCAGCCCCGGACAGGGGGCTCCTGAAGCTTTCTTT	CASSPGQGAPEAFF
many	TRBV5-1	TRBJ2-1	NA	TGCGCCAGCAGCCCCCAAGGGGGGAGGTCCTACAATGAGCAGTTCTTC	CASSPQGGRSYNEQFF
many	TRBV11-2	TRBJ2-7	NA	TGTGCCAGCAGCCAAACCTATAGGGTTCCCTACGAGCAGTACTTC	CASSQTYRVPYEQYF
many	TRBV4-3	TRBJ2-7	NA	TGCGCCAGCAGCCAAGGGGCCAGGGGGGGCTACGAGCAGTACTTC	CASSQGARGGYEQYF
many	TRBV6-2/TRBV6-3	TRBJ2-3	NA	TGTGCCAGCTCCGCCGGGCGGGACCCAGATACGCAGTATTTT	CASSAGRDPDTQYF
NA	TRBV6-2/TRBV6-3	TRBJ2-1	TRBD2	TGTGCCAGCAGTGACGGGACTAGCCTTAATGAGCAGTTCTTC	CASSDGTSLNEQFF
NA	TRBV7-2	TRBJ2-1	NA	TGTGCCAGCACCCCTGGGGGAGGGGGGTACAATGAGCAGTTCTTC	CASTPGGGGYNEQFF
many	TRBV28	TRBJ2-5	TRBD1	TGTGCCAGCAGTGTCCCCGTCGGGACAGGGGGCGGGGAGACCCAGTACTTC	CASSVPVGTGGGETQYF
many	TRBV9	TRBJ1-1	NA	TGTGCCAGCAGCCAGCCCCCGGGACGGGACACTGAAGCTTTCTTT	CASSQPPGRDTEAFF
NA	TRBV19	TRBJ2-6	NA	TGTGCCAGTAGTAGAGGGTGGGCTGGGGCCAACGTCCTGACTTTC	CASSRGWAGANVLTF